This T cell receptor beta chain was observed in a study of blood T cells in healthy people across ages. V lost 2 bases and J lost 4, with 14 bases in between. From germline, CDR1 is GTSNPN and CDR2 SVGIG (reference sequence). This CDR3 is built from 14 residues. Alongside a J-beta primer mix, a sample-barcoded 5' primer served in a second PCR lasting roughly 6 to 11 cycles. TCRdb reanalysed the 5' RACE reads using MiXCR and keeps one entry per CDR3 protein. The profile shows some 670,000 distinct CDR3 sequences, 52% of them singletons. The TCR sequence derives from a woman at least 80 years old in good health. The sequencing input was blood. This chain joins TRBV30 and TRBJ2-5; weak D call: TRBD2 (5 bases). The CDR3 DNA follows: TGTGCCTGGAGTAGGAGAGGGAGTGGAGAGACCCAGTACTTC. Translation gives CAWSRRGSGETQYF.